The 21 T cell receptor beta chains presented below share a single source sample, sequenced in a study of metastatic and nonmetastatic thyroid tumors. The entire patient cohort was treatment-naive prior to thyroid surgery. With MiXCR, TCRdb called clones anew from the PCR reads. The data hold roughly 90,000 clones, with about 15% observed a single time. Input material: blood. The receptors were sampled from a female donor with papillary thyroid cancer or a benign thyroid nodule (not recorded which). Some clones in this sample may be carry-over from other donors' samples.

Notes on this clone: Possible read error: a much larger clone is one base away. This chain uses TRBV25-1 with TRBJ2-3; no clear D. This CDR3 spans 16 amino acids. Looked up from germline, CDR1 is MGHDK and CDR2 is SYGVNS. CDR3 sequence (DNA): TGTGCCAGCAGTGATTTCTGGGCTACTGGCACATATACGCAGTATTTT. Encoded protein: CASSDFWATGTYTQYF.

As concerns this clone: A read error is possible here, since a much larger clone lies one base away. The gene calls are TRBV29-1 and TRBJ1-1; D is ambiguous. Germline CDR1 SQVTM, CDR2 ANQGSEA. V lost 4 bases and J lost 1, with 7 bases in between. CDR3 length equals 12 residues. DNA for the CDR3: TGCAGCGTTGGTGTGACGAACACTGAAGCTTTCTTT. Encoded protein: CSVGVTNTEAFF.

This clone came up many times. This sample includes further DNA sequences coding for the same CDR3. The CDR3 is CASSSTPLGETQYF. CDR3 DNA sequence: TGTGCCAGTAGTTCGACCCCCCTGGGAGAGACCCAGTACTTC. V usage is TRBV19 and J usage is TRBJ2-5; D remains ambiguous. V was clipped by 5 bases and J by 4 bases, with 14 bases between them. The CDR3 has 14 amino acids. CDR1 LNHDA and CDR2 SQIVND come from the germline V gene (reference sequence).

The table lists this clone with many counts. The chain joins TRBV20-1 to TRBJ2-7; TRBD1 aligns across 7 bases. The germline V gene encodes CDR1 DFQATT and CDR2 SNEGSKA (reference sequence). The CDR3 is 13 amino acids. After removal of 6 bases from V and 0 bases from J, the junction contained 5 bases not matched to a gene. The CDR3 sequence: CSARGQFSYEQYF. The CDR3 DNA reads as TGCAGTGCCCGGGGACAGTTCTCCTACGAGCAGTACTTC.

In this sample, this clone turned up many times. This chain's CDR3 is CASTIGGSGNTIYF. Here the CDR3 DNA reads TGTGCCAGTACCATCGGGGGGTCTGGAAACACCATATATTTT. The genes are TRBV19 and TRBJ1-3, with a weak D call TRBD1 (5 bases). Trimming shortened V by 7 bases and J by 1 base, and 11 bases separated the two germline ends. Germline V gene data show CDR1 as LNHDA and CDR2 as SQIVND (reference sequence). The CDR3 length is 14 residues.

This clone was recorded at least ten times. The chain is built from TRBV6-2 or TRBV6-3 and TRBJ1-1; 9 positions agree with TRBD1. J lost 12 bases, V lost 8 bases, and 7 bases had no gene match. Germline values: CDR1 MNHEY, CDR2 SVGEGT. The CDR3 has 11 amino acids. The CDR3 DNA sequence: TGTGCCAGCTCGGGACAGGGTTACTCTTTCTTT. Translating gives CASSGQGYSFF.

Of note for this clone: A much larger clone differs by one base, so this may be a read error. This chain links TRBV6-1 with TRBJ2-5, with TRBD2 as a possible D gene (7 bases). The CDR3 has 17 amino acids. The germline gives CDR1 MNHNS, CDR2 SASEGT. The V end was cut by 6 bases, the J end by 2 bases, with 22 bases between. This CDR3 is CASSTGLGGEYQETQYF. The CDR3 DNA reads TGTGCCAGCAGCACCGGACTAGGGGGGGAATATCAAGAGACCCAGTACTTC.

The CDR3 spells CASTSGAFNTEAFF. CDR3 coding DNA: TGTGCCAGCACCTCAGGGGCCTTTAACACTGAAGCTTTCTTT. V is TRBV13 and J is TRBJ1-1; possibly TRBD1 for D (6 bases). The CDR3 sequence is 14 residues long. V shed 7 bases and J shed 2 bases, with 14 bases lying between them. Germline V gene data show CDR1 as PRHDT and CDR2 as FYEKMQ (reference sequence).

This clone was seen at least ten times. DNA for the CDR3: TGTGCCAGCAGCCAAGATTGGGGCCAGGTGCGTGATGGCTACACCTTC. Protein sequence: CASSQDWGQVRDGYTF. The chain combines TRBV3-1 with TRBJ1-2, with D possibly matching TRBD1 (5 bases). Germline lookup yields CDR1 LGHDT and CDR2 YNNKEL (reference sequence). The CDR3 covers 16 residues. V shed 0 bases and J shed 6 bases, with 17 bases lying between them.

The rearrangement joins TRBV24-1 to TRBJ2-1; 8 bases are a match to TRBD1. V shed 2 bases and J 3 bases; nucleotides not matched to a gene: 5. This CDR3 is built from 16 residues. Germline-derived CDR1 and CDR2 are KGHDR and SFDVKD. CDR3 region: CATSDSGTGLYNEQFF. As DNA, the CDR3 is TGTGCCACCAGTGATTCCGGGACAGGTCTCTACAATGAGCAGTTCTTC.

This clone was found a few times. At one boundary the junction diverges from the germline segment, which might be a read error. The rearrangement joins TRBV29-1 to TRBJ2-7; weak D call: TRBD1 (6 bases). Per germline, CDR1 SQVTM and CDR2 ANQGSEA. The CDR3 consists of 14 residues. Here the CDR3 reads CSAHRDTVEHEQYF. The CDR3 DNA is TGCAGCGCCCACCGGGACACGGTCGAGCACGAACAGTACTTC.

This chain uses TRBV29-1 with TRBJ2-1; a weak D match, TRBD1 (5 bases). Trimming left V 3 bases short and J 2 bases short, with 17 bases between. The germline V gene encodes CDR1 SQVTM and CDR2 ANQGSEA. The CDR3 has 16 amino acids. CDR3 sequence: CSVEGVEQVAYNEQFF. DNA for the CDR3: TGCAGCGTTGAGGGTGTCGAACAGGTGGCCTACAATGAGCAGTTCTTC.

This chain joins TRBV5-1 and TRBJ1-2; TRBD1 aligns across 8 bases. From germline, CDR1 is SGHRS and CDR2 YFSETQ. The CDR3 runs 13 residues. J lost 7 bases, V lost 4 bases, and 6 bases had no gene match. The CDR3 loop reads CASSVGQGGGYTF. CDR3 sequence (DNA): TGCGCCAGCAGCGTTGGACAGGGTGGTGGCTACACCTTC.

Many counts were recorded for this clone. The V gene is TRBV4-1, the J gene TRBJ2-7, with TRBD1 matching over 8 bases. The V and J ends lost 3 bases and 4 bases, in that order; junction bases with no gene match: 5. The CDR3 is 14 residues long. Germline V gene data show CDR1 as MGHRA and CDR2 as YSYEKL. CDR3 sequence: CASSQRTGPYEQYF. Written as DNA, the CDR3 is TGCGCCAGCAGCCAGAGGACAGGGCCTTACGAGCAGTACTTC.

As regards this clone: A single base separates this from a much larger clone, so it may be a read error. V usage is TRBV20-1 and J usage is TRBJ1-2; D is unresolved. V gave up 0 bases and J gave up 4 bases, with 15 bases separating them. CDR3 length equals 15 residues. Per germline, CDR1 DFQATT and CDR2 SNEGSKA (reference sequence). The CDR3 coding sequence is TGCAGTGCTAGAGATGGCCGGGTTAGAGGCTATGGCTACACCTTC. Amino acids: CSARDGRVRGYGYTF.

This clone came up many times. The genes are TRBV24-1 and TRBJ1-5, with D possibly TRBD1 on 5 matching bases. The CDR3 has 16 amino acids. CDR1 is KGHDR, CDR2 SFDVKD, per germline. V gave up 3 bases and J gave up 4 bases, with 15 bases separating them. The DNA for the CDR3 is TGTGCCACCAGTGATGGGGGGGGACGGGGAAATCAGCCCCAGCATTTT. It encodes CATSDGGGRGNQPQHF.

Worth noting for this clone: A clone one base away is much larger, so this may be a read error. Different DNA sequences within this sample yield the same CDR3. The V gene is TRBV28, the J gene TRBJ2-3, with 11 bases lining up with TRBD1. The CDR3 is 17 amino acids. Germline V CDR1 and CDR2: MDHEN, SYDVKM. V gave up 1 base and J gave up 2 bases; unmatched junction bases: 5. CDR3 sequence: CASSLSDRGLDTDTQYF. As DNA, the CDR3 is TGTGCCAGCAGTTTATCGGACAGGGGGCTCGACACAGATACGCAGTATTTT.

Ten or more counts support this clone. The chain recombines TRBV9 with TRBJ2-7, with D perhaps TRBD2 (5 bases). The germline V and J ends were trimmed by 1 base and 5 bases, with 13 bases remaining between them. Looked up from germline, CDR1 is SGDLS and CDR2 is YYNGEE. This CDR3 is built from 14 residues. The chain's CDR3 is CASSVSGISNEQYF. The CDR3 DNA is TGTGCCAGCAGCGTATCCGGGATAAGCAACGAGCAGTACTTC.

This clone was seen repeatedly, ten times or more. The CDR3 reads CASSPGQGDLRYGYTF. CDR3 DNA: TGCGCCAGCAGTCCGGGACAGGGGGACTTAAGGTATGGCTACACCTTC. The rearrangement uses TRBV4-1 and TRBJ1-2; 11 bases are a match to TRBD1. CDR3 length equals 16 residues. The ends lost 6 bases at V and 5 bases at J; junction bases unmatched: 11. CDR1 is MGHRA, CDR2 YSYEKL, per germline.

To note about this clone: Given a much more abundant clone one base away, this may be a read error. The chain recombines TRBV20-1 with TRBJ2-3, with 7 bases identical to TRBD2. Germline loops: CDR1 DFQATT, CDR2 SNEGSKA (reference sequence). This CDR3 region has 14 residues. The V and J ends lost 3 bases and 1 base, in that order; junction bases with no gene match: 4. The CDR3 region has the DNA TGCAGTGCTAGGCCCACTAGCGGCACAGATACGCAGTATTTT. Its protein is CSARPTSGTDTQYF.

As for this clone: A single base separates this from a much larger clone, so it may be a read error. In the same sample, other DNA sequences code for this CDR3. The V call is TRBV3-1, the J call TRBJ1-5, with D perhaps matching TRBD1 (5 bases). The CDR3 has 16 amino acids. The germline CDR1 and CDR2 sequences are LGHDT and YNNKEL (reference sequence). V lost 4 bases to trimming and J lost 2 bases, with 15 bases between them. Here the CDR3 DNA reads TGTGCCAGCAGCCCTGGGACCCCTCTCCGCAATCAGCCCCAGCATTTT. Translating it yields CASSPGTPLRNQPQHF.